A single sample gave rise to the 4 T cell receptor beta chains below, sequenced in a study of cytomegalovirus exposure and HLA in healthy donors. PCR involved 60 Vbeta and 13 Jbeta primers. Only in-frame clones appear in the TCRdb table, and some are missing; sequencing was by immunoSEQ multiplex PCR. The repertoire holds approximately 200,000 clones, about 77% seen once, with about 4.6% in the top ten. Sequenced sample: PBMCs. These TCRs come from a man aged 30-40 years in good health and CMV-seropositive.

The rearrangement uses TRBV9 and TRBJ2-4, with 9 bases fitting TRBD2. The CDR3 consists of 18 residues. Germline assignment: CDR1 SGDLS and CDR2 YYNGEE. Unmatched junction bases numbered 14, after V lost 0 bases and J lost 7 bases. This chain's CDR3 is CASSVGAGGAGLINIQYF. CDR3 in DNA: TGTGCCAGCAGCGTAGGGGCGGGGGGGGCAGGTTTAATTAACATTCAGTACTTC.

V gene TRBV9 combines with J gene TRBJ1-1, with D possibly being TRBD1 (6 bases). Germline V lookup: CDR1 SGDLS, CDR2 YYNGEE. The length of the CDR3 is 15 residues. Between the trimmed V and J ends, which lost 0 bases and 0 bases, there was a span of 9 bases. CDR3 protein: CASSVGGGLNTEAFF. Here the CDR3 DNA reads TGTGCCAGCAGCGTAGGGGGGGGCTTGAACACTGAAGCTTTCTTT.

The V gene is TRBV2, the J gene TRBJ1-2; possible D gene TRBD1, 5 bases. The germline V gene has CDR1 SNHLY and CDR2 FYNNEI. Trimming shortened V by 4 bases and J by 13 bases, and 19 bases separated the two germline ends. The CDR3 length is 13 residues. Here the CDR3 reads CASSGPAGGGGTF. In DNA form, the CDR3 reads TGTGCCAGCAGTGGGCCGGCTGGGGGGGGAGGCACCTTC.

As DNA, the CDR3 is TGTGCCAGCAATCCGGACTTACCGGTCCCTGAAGCTTTCTTT. Amino acids: CASNPDLPVPEAFF. The J gene is TRBJ1-1, the V gene TRBV6-6, with D uncertain. Per germline, CDR1 MNHNY and CDR2 SVGAGI (reference sequence). V lost 7 bases to trimming and J lost 6 bases, with 18 bases between them. This CDR3 has 14 amino acids.